This T cell receptor beta chain was retrieved from a study of cytomegalovirus exposure and HLA in healthy donors. Use of 60 Vbeta and 13 Jbeta primers characterized the PCR. Authors' data handling: In a later analysis, the count reached 80 million or so unique TCR beta chains, with about 10 million shared. Some clones are missing from TCRdb's copy, which holds only in-frame ones; the method was immunoSEQ multiplex PCR. The DNA was the basis for D and trimming; V, J and clone size are from that table. The top ten hold about 1.7% of the sample, which has under 300,000 clones, nearly 95% seen once. Per germline, CDR1 MGHRA and CDR2 YSYEKL. This CDR3 is 15 amino acids long. Unmatched junction bases numbered 6, after V lost 5 bases and J lost 1 base.

This receptor was taken from a girl aged 2 to 10 in good health and CMV-seronegative. This chain links TRBV4-1 with TRBJ2-3; 7 nucleotides align to TRBD2. Source material: PBMCs. CDR3 sequence (DNA): TGCGCCAGCAGCTACGCGGCGGGAGGCACAGATACGCAGTATTTT. It specifies CASSYAAGGTDTQYF.